The following is a T cell receptor beta chain sequence with its context. CDR1 DFQATT and CDR2 SNEGSKA come from the germline V gene (reference sequence). CDR3 length: 13 residues. The V end lost 0 bases, the J end lost 6 bases, and 11 bases lay between the germline ends. A second PCR of 7 to 11 cycles used a sample-barcoded 5' primer and a J-beta primer mix. Using its own MiXCR run on the 5' RACE reads, TCRdb lists one record per CDR3 protein. Among roughly 500,000 distinct CDR3 sequences, 27% were seen once, and the ten largest hold around a sixth. This sample was taken from a study of blood T cells in healthy people across ages.

This sequence was found in a woman aged 70-85 years in good health. The chain has TRBV20-1 and TRBJ2-5; D unresolved. Material: blood. The chain's CDR3 is CSARDPRYQTQYF. CDR3 nucleotides: TGCAGTGCTAGAGATCCCCGCTATCAGACCCAGTACTTC.